This T cell receptor (beta chain) emerged from a study of blood T cells in healthy people across ages. The CDR3 length is 12 residues. After removal of 8 bases from V and 5 bases from J, the junction contained 6 bases not matched to a gene. CDR1 and CDR2 (germline): DFQATT, SNEGSKA (reference sequence). Of note for this clonotype: Its antigen is currently unknown.

Study-level results: Estimated diversity that came from one million T cells was considered an underestimate.

A second PCR, run for 7 to 11 cycles, used a sample-barcoded 5' primer plus a J-beta primer mix. TCRdb passed the 5' RACE reads through MiXCR, listing each CDR3 protein once. The table has more than 1,000,000 distinct CDR3 sequences, under 30% seen once. These records were also assigned to another study, of T cells of mothers and their children. That work states: Detection of persistent microchimeric T cell clones did not occur.

The chain couples TRBV20-1 to TRBJ2-1, with TRBD1 matching 7 bases. Sequencing was done on a sample of blood. This sequence was found in a girl aged 2 to 10 in good health. The CDR3 DNA sequence: TGCAGTACCCGGGACAGCCACAATGAGCAGTTCTTC. It specifies CSTRDSHNEQFF.